The TCR beta chain described here comes from a study of identical twins. Findings and caveats of the study: Without tracking the same donors, conclusions rested on cross-sectional statistical analysis. Excess twin sharing in beta out-of-frame sequences was weaker.

The CDR3 covers 14 residues. Germline lookup yields CDR1 SQVTM and CDR2 ANQGSEA. Deletions cut 8 bases from V and 2 bases from J, with 18 bases between. One entry per CDR3 protein results from TCRdb running MiXCR on the 5' RACE reads. The sample lists roughly 470,000 distinct CDR3 sequences, around an eighth occurring once. The table lists this clonotype with a few counts. Antigen unknown. This sample also appeared in a second study, on yellow fever vaccine responses in identical twins. According to that study: Vaccine T cell responses of twins reportedly seemed partly convergent and partly personalized.

Sequenced input: CD4+ T cells sorted from blood. The sequence came from a woman aged 18-35 years in good health. The rearrangement joins TRBV29-1 to TRBJ2-5; D uncertain. CDR3 coding DNA: TGCAGCTGTTCCCCAGGCGGCCTGCAAGAGACCCAGTACTTC. Encoded protein: CSCSPGGLQETQYF.